This TCR beta chain was captured in a study of control samples from healthy donors and cancer patients. The method was immunoSEQ multiplex PCR; TCRdb's version includes in-frame clones alone and lacks a portion of them. The sample lists some 150,000 clones; roughly 94% were seen once. V lost 6 bases and J lost 7; bases outside the gene matches: 11. Per germline, CDR1 KGHSH and CDR2 LQKENI. The length of the CDR3 is 15 residues. The chain recombines TRBV18 with TRBJ1-2; 10 bases match TRBD1. This sequence originates from a man aged 55 to 70 with colorectal cancer. What was sequenced was PBMCs. The DNA of the CDR3 is TGTGCCAGCTCCCCTGGGGGACAGGGGACTGCTGGCTACACCTTC. Translated, it gives CASSPGGQGTAGYTF.